These T cell receptor beta chains were read from a single sample in a study of T cell responses to AZD1222 COVID-19 vaccine. Sequencing was performed with immunoSEQ multiplex PCR; in TCRdb, only in-frame clones are kept and a portion is missing. The table shows some 130,000 clones, with 85% to 95% occurring only once. The sample here was peripheral blood, taken on day 0 of AZD1222 vaccination. All receptors come from an adult in good health. Each CDR3 is given with its conserved first and last residue. Fields, in order: D gene, J gene, CDR3 length, clone size, V gene, CDR3 DNA, CDR3 protein. A D gene is named only where the DNA matches it firmly. A clone size is listed for some rows: how often the clone was seen (once, few, many), or a class if it is expanded.

D: TRBD2
J: TRBJ2-3
length: 18
size: NA
V: TRBV6-2/TRBV6-3
DNA: TGTGCCAGCAGTTACCAACCCGGACTAGCGGGGGGCACAGATACGCAGTATTTT
CDR3: CASSYQPGLAGGTDTQYF

D: NA
J: TRBJ1-3
length: 15
size: NA
V: TRBV6-5
DNA: TGTGCCAGCAGCCAGACTCAAACCTCTGGAAACACCATATATTTT
CDR3: CASSQTQTSGNTIYF

D: TRBD1
J: TRBJ1-1
length: 17
size: NA
V: TRBV5-4
DNA: TGTGCCAGCAGCTTGGCCAGACAGGGAGGTGGGAACACTGAAGCTTTCTTT
CDR3: CASSLARQGGGNTEAFF

D: NA
J: TRBJ2-3
length: 12
size: NA
V: TRBV30
DNA: TGTGCCTGGAGTGTCAGCACAGATACGCAGTATTTT
CDR3: CAWSVSTDTQYF

D: NA
J: TRBJ1-1
length: 15
size: NA
V: TRBV2
DNA: TGTGCCAGCAAAGAACAGTGGGAGAAGGACACTGAAGCTTTCTTT
CDR3: CASKEQWEKDTEAFF

D: NA
J: TRBJ2-5
length: 13
size: once
V: TRBV5-4
DNA: TGTGCCAGCAGCTCCGCCCATGGGGAGACCCAGTACTTC
CDR3: CASSSAHGETQYF

D: NA
J: TRBJ1-4
length: 18
size: once
V: TRBV4-2
DNA: TGTGCCAGCAGCCAAGATTTGGGCACAGGGTGGGCTAATGAAAAACTGTTTTTT
CDR3: CASSQDLGTGWANEKLFF

D: TRBD2
J: TRBJ2-7
length: 14
size: NA
V: TRBV19
DNA: TGTGCCAGTAGACGGACTAGCGGGAGCTACGAGCAGTACTTC
CDR3: CASRRTSGSYEQYF

D: NA
J: TRBJ1-1
length: 15
size: few
V: TRBV7-2
DNA: TGTGCCAGCAGCCCTCCCGACAGGATGAACACTGAAGCTTTCTTT
CDR3: CASSPPDRMNTEAFF

D: NA
J: TRBJ1-2
length: 14
size: NA
V: TRBV3-1/TRBV3-2
DNA: TGTGCCAGCAGCCAAAGGACGGAACTCTATGGCTACACCTTC
CDR3: CASSQRTELYGYTF

D: TRBD1
J: TRBJ1-4
length: 15
size: NA
V: TRBV19
DNA: TGTGCCAGTAGCCCGTGGACAGGCGTTAATGAAAAACTGTTTTTT
CDR3: CASSPWTGVNEKLFF

D: TRBD1
J: TRBJ1-1
length: 13
size: NA
V: TRBV30
DNA: TGTGCCTGGGGGACAGGGATAAACGCTGAAGCTTTCTTT
CDR3: CAWGTGINAEAFF

D: NA
J: TRBJ2-1
length: 13
size: NA
V: TRBV7-3
DNA: TGTGCCAGCAGCTTAACCCACATCAATGAGCAGTTCTTC
CDR3: CASSLTHINEQFF

D: TRBD2
J: TRBJ2-7
length: 16
size: large
V: TRBV7-8
DNA: TGTGCCAGCAGCTTATCGGTAGCGGGAGGATCCTACGAGCAGTACTTC
CDR3: CASSLSVAGGSYEQYF

D: NA
J: TRBJ2-1
length: 16
size: NA
V: TRBV5-1
DNA: TGCGCCAGCAGCTTGGTAGGGGGTGAGTCCTACAATGAGCAGTTCTTC
CDR3: CASSLVGGESYNEQFF

D: TRBD1
J: TRBJ2-3
length: 15
size: NA
V: TRBV5-1
DNA: TGCGCCAGCAGCCCCAACCAGGGGGGCACAGATACGCAGTATTTT
CDR3: CASSPNQGGTDTQYF

D: NA
J: TRBJ1-1
length: 13
size: NA
V: TRBV18
DNA: TGTGCCAGCTCACCATTCAGGGTCTCTGAAGCTTTCTTT
CDR3: CASSPFRVSEAFF

D: TRBD2
J: TRBJ2-3
length: 17
size: NA
V: TRBV7-8
DNA: TGTGCCAGCAGCTTAGGGACTAGCGGGGGAGCGACAGATACGCAGTATTTT
CDR3: CASSLGTSGGATDTQYF

D: NA
J: TRBJ2-3
length: 14
size: NA
V: TRBV29-1
DNA: TGCAGCGTGGCCCTTGGGGGAGGAGTAGATACGCAGTATTTT
CDR3: CSVALGGGVDTQYF

D: NA
J: TRBJ1-1
length: 13
size: NA
V: TRBV6-5
DNA: TGTGCCAGCACGAGGGGGGGGTGGACTGAAGCTTTCTTT
CDR3: CASTRGGWTEAFF

D: NA
J: TRBJ1-6
length: 16
size: NA
V: TRBV19
DNA: TGTGCCAGTAGTGGGGTGCTTACAGGGTTCCAATCACCCCTCCACTTT
CDR3: CASSGVLTGFQSPLHF

D: NA
J: TRBJ1-6
length: 13
size: NA
V: TRBV7-2
DNA: TGTGCCAGCAGCTTGGGGACAAATTCACCCCTCCACTTT
CDR3: CASSLGTNSPLHF

D: NA
J: TRBJ1-2
length: 13
size: NA
V: TRBV7-2
DNA: TGTGCCAGCAGCTTCGGGCAGTTATATGGCTACACCTTC
CDR3: CASSFGQLYGYTF

D: TRBD1
J: TRBJ2-1
length: 18
size: NA
V: TRBV15
DNA: TGTGCCACCAGCAGAGATTCCATCGGGCAGGGGGCCAACAATGAGCAGTTCTTC
CDR3: CATSRDSIGQGANNEQFF

D: NA
J: TRBJ1-5
length: 13
size: NA
V: TRBV15
DNA: TGTGCCACCCACGGCTCCTACGATCAGCCCCAGCATTTT
CDR3: CATHGSYDQPQHF

D: TRBD2
J: TRBJ2-4
length: 16
size: NA
V: TRBV6-1
DNA: TGTGCCAGCAGTGCGGGACTACGCCTAGCCAAAAACATTCAGTACTTC
CDR3: CASSAGLRLAKNIQYF

D: NA
J: TRBJ1-1
length: 13
size: NA
V: TRBV30
DNA: TGTGCCTGGCAGGGACTGGCGAACACTGAAGCTTTCTTT
CDR3: CAWQGLANTEAFF

D: TRBD2
J: TRBJ2-7
length: 18
size: NA
V: TRBV10-3
DNA: TGTGCCATCAGGGCGGGACAGGGGACTAGCGGGAGGGCCGACGAGCAGTACTTC
CDR3: CAIRAGQGTSGRADEQYF

D: TRBD2
J: TRBJ2-3
length: 17
size: once
V: TRBV7-3
DNA: TGTGCCAGCAGCTTATTGGGACTAGCGGGAGAAGGAGATACGCAGTATTTT
CDR3: CASSLLGLAGEGDTQYF

D: TRBD1
J: TRBJ1-2
length: 12
size: NA
V: TRBV30
DNA: TGTGCCCACGCCGGGACAGCCTATGGCTACACCTTC
CDR3: CAHAGTAYGYTF

D: TRBD1
J: TRBJ1-5
length: 17
size: NA
V: TRBV30
DNA: TGTGCCTGGAGTGTAGGAGGAGGACAGGGCTGGGGTCAGCCCCAGCATTTT
CDR3: CAWSVGGGQGWGQPQHF

D: TRBD2
J: TRBJ2-1
length: 17
size: NA
V: TRBV4-1
DNA: TGCGCCAGCAGCCGACACCCGGTCGGCGGGGGGGAAAATGAGCAGTTCTTC
CDR3: CASSRHPVGGGENEQFF

D: NA
J: TRBJ2-1
length: 14
size: NA
V: TRBV18
DNA: TGTGCCAGCTCACCACCGGGACTTGCATCGGAGCAGTTCTTC
CDR3: CASSPPGLASEQFF

D: NA
J: TRBJ1-5
length: 15
size: NA
V: TRBV19
DNA: TGTGCCAGTACCACATCAGGAGGCGTGGGTCAGCCCCAGCATTTT
CDR3: CASTTSGGVGQPQHF

D: TRBD1
J: TRBJ2-5
length: 15
size: NA
V: TRBV5-1
DNA: TGCGCCAGCAGCTTTGCCGGGACAGGGGAAGAGACCCAGTACTTC
CDR3: CASSFAGTGEETQYF

D: TRBD2
J: TRBJ2-5
length: 13
size: NA
V: TRBV3-1/TRBV3-2
DNA: TGTGCCAGCAGCCTGGGCAGGGAGGGGACCCAGTACTTC
CDR3: CASSLGREGTQYF

D: TRBD2
J: TRBJ2-7
length: 17
size: NA
V: TRBV7-6
DNA: TGTGCCAGCAGCTTAGGAGGGCTAGCGGACCTAGCCTACGAGCAGTACTTC
CDR3: CASSLGGLADLAYEQYF

D: NA
J: TRBJ1-4
length: 14
size: once
V: TRBV10-3
DNA: TGTGCCATCAGTGCGGAGGCAGGCGATGAAAAACTGTTTTTT
CDR3: CAISAEAGDEKLFF

D: TRBD1
J: TRBJ2-2
length: 15
size: few
V: TRBV18
DNA: TGTGCCAGCTCACCGAGGACAGGGGAAGCCGGGGAGCTGTTTTTT
CDR3: CASSPRTGEAGELFF

D: TRBD2
J: TRBJ2-7
length: 14
size: NA
V: TRBV28
DNA: TGTGCCAGCAGAGCTAGCGGGAGACGGTACGAGCAGTACTTC
CDR3: CASRASGRRYEQYF

D: NA
J: TRBJ2-1
length: 12
size: NA
V: TRBV5-6
DNA: TGTGCCAGCAGCTTGGAGTGGGCAGAGCAGTTCTTC
CDR3: CASSLEWAEQFF

D: NA
J: TRBJ1-2
length: 14
size: NA
V: TRBV3-1/TRBV3-2
DNA: TGTGCCAGCACCGAGCACAGCACTAACTATGGCTACACCTTC
CDR3: CASTEHSTNYGYTF

D: TRBD1
J: TRBJ1-2
length: 17
size: NA
V: TRBV28
DNA: TGTGCCAGCGGTTCCCCTTCCAGGACAGGAAGCAACTATGGCTACACCTTC
CDR3: CASGSPSRTGSNYGYTF

D: NA
J: TRBJ1-4
length: 14
size: NA
V: TRBV6-6
DNA: TGTGCCAGCAGTTACCGGGGACGTATAGAAAAACTGTTTTTT
CDR3: CASSYRGRIEKLFF

D: TRBD1
J: TRBJ1-1
length: 13
size: NA
V: TRBV29-1
DNA: TGCAGTACCAAGCAGGGGGAAGGGACTGAAGCTTTCTTT
CDR3: CSTKQGEGTEAFF

D: NA
J: TRBJ2-5
length: 11
size: NA
V: TRBV20-1
DNA: TGCAGTGGAGTCAGTTCAGAAACCCAGTACTTC
CDR3: CSGVSSETQYF

D: NA
J: TRBJ1-6
length: 14
size: NA
V: TRBV6-5
DNA: TGTGCCAGCAGTTATGGTGGCACTAATTCACCCCTCCACTTT
CDR3: CASSYGGTNSPLHF

D: TRBD2
J: TRBJ2-5
length: 15
size: NA
V: TRBV4-2
DNA: TGTGCCAGCAGCCAAGATGCGGGAGAACAAGAGACCCAGTACTTC
CDR3: CASSQDAGEQETQYF

D: TRBD1
J: TRBJ1-1
length: 13
size: NA
V: TRBV6-5
DNA: TGTGCCAGCAGACAGGGGGCTTCGACTGAAGCTTTCTTT
CDR3: CASRQGASTEAFF

D: NA
J: TRBJ1-2
length: 12
size: NA
V: TRBV19
DNA: TGTGCCAGTAGTATTTACAGAGATGGCTACACCTTC
CDR3: CASSIYRDGYTF

D: NA
J: TRBJ1-1
length: 14
size: once
V: TRBV10-3
DNA: TGTGCCATCAGTAGGGACTTTTTGAACACTGAAGCTTTCTTT
CDR3: CAISRDFLNTEAFF

D: NA
J: TRBJ2-7
length: 12
size: NA
V: TRBV28
DNA: TGTGCCAGCGGATTGAGTCCCTACGAGCAGTACTTC
CDR3: CASGLSPYEQYF

D: NA
J: TRBJ1-5
length: 15
size: NA
V: TRBV18
DNA: TGTGCCAGCTCACCACAGGGCCAGAACAATCAGCCCCAGCATTTT
CDR3: CASSPQGQNNQPQHF

D: TRBD1
J: TRBJ1-5
length: 15
size: NA
V: TRBV4-3
DNA: TGCGCCAGCAGCCCCGGGACAGGGTGGCGTCAGCCCCAGCATTTT
CDR3: CASSPGTGWRQPQHF

D: TRBD2
J: TRBJ2-7
length: 15
size: once
V: TRBV9
DNA: TGTGCCAGCAGCGAGGGACTAGCGGGTGGAATCGAGCAGTACTTC
CDR3: CASSEGLAGGIEQYF

D: TRBD1
J: TRBJ2-7
length: 15
size: NA
V: TRBV28
DNA: TGTGCCAGCAGTTCACCGGGACAGACGTCCTACGAGCAGTACTTC
CDR3: CASSSPGQTSYEQYF

D: NA
J: TRBJ1-2
length: 14
size: NA
V: TRBV9
DNA: TGTGCCAGCAGCGGGGGGACACCCGGCGCAGGCTACACCTTC
CDR3: CASSGGTPGAGYTF